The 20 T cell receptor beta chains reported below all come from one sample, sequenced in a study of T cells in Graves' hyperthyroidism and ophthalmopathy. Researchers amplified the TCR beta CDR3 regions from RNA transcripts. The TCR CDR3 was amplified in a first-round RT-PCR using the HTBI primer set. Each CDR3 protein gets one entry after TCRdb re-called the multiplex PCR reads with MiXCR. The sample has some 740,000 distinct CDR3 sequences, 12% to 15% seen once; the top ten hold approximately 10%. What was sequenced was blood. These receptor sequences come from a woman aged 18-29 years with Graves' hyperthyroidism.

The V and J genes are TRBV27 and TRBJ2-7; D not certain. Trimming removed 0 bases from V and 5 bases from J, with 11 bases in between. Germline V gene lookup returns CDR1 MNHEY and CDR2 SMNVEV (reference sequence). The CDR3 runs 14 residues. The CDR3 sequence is CASSLSSRTDEQYF. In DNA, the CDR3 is TGTGCCAGCAGTTTATCGTCCAGGACGGACGAGCAGTACTTC.

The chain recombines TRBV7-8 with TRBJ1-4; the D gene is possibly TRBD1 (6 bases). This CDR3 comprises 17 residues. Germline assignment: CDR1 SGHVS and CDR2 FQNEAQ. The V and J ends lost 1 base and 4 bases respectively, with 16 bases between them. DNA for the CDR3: TGTGCCAGCAGCTTAGGAGGCCAAACAGGGAGTAATGAAAAACTGTTTTTT. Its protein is CASSLGGQTGSNEKLFF.

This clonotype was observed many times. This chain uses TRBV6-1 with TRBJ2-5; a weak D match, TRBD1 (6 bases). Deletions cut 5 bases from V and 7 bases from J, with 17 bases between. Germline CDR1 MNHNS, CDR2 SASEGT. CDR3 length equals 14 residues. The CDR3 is CASSIHREVVTQYF. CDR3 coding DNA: TGTGCCAGCAGTATACACAGGGAAGTCGTGACCCAGTACTTC.

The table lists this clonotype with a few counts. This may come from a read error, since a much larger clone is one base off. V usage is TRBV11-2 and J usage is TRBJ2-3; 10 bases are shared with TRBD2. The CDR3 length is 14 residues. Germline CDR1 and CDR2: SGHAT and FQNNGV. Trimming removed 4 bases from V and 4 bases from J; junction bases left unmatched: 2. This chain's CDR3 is CASSSGTSADTQYF. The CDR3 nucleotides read TGTGCCAGCAGCTCCGGGACTAGCGCAGATACGCAGTATTTT.

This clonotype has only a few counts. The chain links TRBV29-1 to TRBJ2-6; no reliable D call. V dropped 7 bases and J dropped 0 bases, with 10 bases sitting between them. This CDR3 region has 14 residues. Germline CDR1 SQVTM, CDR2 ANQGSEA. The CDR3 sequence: CSARASSGANVLTF. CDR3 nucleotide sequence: TGCAGCGCCCGGGCCTCCTCTGGGGCCAACGTCCTGACTTTC.

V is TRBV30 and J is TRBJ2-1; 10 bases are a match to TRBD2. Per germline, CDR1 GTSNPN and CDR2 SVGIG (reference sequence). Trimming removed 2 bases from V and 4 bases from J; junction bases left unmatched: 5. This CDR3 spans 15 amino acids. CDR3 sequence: CAWSTGTSEYNEQFF. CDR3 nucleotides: TGTGCCTGGAGTACTGGGACTAGCGAATACAATGAGCAGTTCTTC.

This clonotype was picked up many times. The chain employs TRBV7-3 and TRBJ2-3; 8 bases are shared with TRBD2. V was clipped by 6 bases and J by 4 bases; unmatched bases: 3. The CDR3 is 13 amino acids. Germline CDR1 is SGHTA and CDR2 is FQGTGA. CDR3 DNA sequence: TGTGCCAGCAGTACTAGCGGAGCAGATACGCAGTATTTT. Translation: CASSTSGADTQYF.

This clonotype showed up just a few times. CDR3 DNA: TGTGCCAGCTCACCACCGAGGGGCGGGAGCTCTTACGAGCAGTACTTC. Its protein is CASSPPRGGSSYEQYF. The J gene is TRBJ2-7, the V gene TRBV18; 7 bases are a match to TRBD2. The CDR3 totals 16 residues. The V segment lost 0 bases and the J segment 4 bases; nucleotides outside the gene matches: 9. Germline CDR1 and CDR2: KGHSH and LQKENI.

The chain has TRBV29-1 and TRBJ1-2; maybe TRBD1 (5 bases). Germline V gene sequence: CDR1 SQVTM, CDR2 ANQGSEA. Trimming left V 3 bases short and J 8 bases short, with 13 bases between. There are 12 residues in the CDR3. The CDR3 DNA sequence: TGCAGCGTTGATCAGGGATTCAACGGCTACACCTTC. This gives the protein CSVDQGFNGYTF.

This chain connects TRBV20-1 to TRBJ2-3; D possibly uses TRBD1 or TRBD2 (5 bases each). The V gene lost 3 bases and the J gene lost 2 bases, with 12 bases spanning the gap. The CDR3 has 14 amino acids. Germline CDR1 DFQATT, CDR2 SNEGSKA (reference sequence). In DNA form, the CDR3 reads TGCAGTGCTAGTGGTTTGGGGACCACAGATACGCAGTATTTT. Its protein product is CSASGLGTTDTQYF.

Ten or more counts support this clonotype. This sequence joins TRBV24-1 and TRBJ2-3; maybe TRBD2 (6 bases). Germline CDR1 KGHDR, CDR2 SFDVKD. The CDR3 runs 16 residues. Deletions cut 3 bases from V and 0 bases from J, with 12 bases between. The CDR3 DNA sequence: TGTGCCACCAGTGATCAACGGGAGACTAGCACAGATACGCAGTATTTT. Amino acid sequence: CATSDQRETSTDTQYF.

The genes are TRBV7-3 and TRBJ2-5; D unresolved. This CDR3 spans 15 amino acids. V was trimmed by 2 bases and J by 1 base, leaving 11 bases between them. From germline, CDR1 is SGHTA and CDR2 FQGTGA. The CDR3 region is CASSLGAARQETQYF. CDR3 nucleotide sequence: TGTGCCAGCAGCTTAGGCGCAGCCCGCCAAGAGACCCAGTACTTC.

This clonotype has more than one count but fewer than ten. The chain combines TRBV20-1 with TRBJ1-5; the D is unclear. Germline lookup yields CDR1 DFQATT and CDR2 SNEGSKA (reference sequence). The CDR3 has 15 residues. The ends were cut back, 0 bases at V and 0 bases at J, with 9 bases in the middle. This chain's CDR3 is CSARDRAYSNQPQHF. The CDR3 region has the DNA TGCAGTGCTAGAGACAGAGCTTATAGCAATCAGCCCCAGCATTTT.

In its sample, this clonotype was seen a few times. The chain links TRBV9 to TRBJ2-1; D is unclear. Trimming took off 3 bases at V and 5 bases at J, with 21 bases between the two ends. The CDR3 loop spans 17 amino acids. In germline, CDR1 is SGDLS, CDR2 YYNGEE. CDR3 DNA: TGTGCCAGCAGCGCCTTCCCGGCCCGCCAAGCTAACAATGAGCAGTTCTTC. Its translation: CASSAFPARQANNEQFF. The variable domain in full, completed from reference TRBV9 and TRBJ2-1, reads DSGVTQTPKHLITATGQRVTLRCSPRSGDLSVYWYQQSLDQGLQFLIQYYNGEERAKGNILERFSAQQFPDLHSELNLSSLELGDSALYFCASSAFPARQANNEQFFGPGTRLTVL.

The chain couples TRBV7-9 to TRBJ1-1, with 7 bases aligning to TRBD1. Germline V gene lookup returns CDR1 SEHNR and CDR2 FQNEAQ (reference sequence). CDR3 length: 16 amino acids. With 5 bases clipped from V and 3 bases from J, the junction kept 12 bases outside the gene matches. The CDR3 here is CASSPQGGLEYTEAFF. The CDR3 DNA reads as TGTGCCAGCAGCCCCCAGGGGGGGTTAGAGTACACTGAAGCTTTCTTT.

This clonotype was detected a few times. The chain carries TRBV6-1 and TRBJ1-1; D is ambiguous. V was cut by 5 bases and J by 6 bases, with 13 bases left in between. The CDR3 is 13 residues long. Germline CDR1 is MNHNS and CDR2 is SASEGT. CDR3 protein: CASSSGATPEAFF. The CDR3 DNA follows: TGTGCCAGCAGTTCGGGAGCCACCCCTGAAGCTTTCTTT.

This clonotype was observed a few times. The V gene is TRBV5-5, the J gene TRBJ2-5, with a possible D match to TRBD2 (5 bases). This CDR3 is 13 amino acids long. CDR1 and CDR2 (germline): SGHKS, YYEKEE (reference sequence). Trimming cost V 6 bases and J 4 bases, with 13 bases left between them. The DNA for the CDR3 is TGTGCCAGCACAACCCCGGGAAGAGAGACCCAGTACTTC. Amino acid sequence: CASTTPGRETQYF.

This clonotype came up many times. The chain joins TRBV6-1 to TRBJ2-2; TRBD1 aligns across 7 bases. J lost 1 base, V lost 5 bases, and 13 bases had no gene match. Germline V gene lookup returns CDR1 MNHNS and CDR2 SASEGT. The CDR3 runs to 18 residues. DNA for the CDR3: TGTGCCAGCAGTCGGCCCCCCCCGGGACAGAAGAACACCGGGGAGCTGTTTTTT. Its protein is CASSRPPPGQKNTGELFF.

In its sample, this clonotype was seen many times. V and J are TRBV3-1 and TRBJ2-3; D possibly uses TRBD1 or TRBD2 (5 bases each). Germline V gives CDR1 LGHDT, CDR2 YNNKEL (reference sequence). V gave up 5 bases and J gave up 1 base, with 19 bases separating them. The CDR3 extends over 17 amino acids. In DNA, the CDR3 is TGTGCCAGCAGCTCCCCCGGGACCCCTCAACGCACAGATACGCAGTATTTT. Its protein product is CASSSPGTPQRTDTQYF.

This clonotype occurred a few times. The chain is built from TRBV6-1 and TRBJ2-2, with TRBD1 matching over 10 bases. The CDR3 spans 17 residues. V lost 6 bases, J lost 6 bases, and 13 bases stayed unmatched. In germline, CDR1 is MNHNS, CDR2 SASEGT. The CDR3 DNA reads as TGTGCCAGCAGCAGGACCGGGGGGACAGGGGCCGCCGGGGAGCTGTTTTTT. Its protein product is CASSRTGGTGAAGELFF.